This T cell receptor beta chain was sequenced for a study of spatial heterogeneity in lung cancer (dated by TCRdb to about 2019). Regarding the research as a whole: Beta-chain transcripts were consistently detected in greater numbers than alpha-chain transcripts, which likely reflected higher beta-chain transcript abundance. A strong correlation was found between TCR transcript counts in tumor regions and a T cell transcriptional module score from matched bulk RNA-seq. In the raw uncorrected reads, each unique combination of TCR and UMI appeared more than ten times on average. TCR alpha and beta repertoires were quantitatively compared across multiple tumor regions, matched nontumor lung and blood in non-small cell lung cancer. Nonsynonymous mutation counts, determined by whole-exome sequencing of tumor tissue, were related to TCR repertoire features. Both alpha and beta chains were TCR-sequenced in samples taken at surgery, namely 220 tumor regions, under 80 matched nontumor lung samples and roughly 56 PBMC samples.

The sample's time point label is to be understood as: sample taken at primary tumor resection. The donors were some 70 patients from the lung TRACERx cohort who had early-stage, untreated non-small cell lung cancer. TCR sequencing used whole RNA extracted from tumor and nontumor lung tissue, or from cryopreserved PBMC samples, without cell sorting. A patient was chosen for TCR sequencing only when enough RNA was available from at least two tumor regions. Before being selected, tumor and adjacent nontumor lung specimens were reviewed by a lung pathologist. Here V drops 4 bases and J drops 8 bases, and the junction holds 9 bases not matched to any gene. Inclusive of the bounding cysteine and phenylalanine, the CDR3 is 15 residues long. Only the CDR3 part of the read is kept: 45 bases, read in frame from the first base. CDR1 and CDR2, looked up from the germline V gene, are KGHDR and SFDVKD. Regarding this clonotype: Its recognized antigen is unknown. Nothing much larger sits one base from this clone, and base qualities are not available.

Libraries were built with 5' RACE. TCRdb lists the instrument as NextSeq 500. To allow correction of PCR and sequencing errors, the TCR library protocol tagged every TCR cDNA molecule with a unique molecular identifier. Processing in the source paper ran as follows. TCR identification, UMI-based error correction and CDR3 extraction were performed with Decombinator tools. TCRs above a frequency of 2 per 1,000, corresponding to the top 1% of the tumor frequency distribution, were defined as expanded. Expanded tumor TCRs statistically deemed absent (corrected P<0.05) from at least one tumor region were classed as regional, and all other expanded tumor TCRs were classed as ubiquitous. Renyi diversity was calculated using the R vegan package after each repertoire was subsampled 100 times to 5,000 TCRs. CDR3 similarity networks were built from amino acid triplet string-kernel similarity, with CDR3s being connected when pairwise similarity was above 0.82. Through fastp at Q25 and MiXCR, TCRdb rebuilt clones from the public reads, retaining in-frame beta chains. Each entry is one CDR3 protein sequence, shown with its most common DNA and genes. TCRdb's processing, not the authors' own work, is the source of the V and J calls. This sample lists thousands of distinct CDR3 sequences; about 15% were detected once. Together, the top ten hold 25% to 40% of the sample.

What the study reported, not specific to this receptor: The tumor nonsynonymous mutation count correlated with the number of expanded alpha and beta TCRs within the tumor. The count of ubiquitous expanded TCRs correlated with the count of ubiquitous nonsynonymous mutations, and the count of regional expanded TCRs correlated with the count of regional nonsynonymous mutations. Additional single-cell paired TCR alpha and beta sequencing was considered necessary to confirm, at a functional level, the hypothesis that regional TCRs recognize regional mutations. TCR-seq coverage of tumor T cells was estimated to be only approximately 7.3% for alpha chains and about 13% for beta chains.

The chain uses TRBV24-1 and TRBJ2-1; a stretch of 8 junction bases matches TRBD2. This sequence originates from a male donor with early-stage non-small cell lung cancer. This sample comprised lung tumor tissue, obtained at surgery. The DNA reads as follows: TGTGCCACCAGTGACACCGGGACTAGAGAGGATGAGCAGTTCTTC. This encodes CATSDTGTREDEQFF.